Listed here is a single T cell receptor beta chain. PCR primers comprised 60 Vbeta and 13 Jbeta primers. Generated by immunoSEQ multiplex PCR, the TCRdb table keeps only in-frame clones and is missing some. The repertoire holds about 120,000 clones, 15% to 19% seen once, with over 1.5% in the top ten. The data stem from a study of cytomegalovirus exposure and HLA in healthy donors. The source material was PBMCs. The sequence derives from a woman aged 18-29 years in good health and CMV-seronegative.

The CDR3 region has the DNA TGTGCCAGTAGTATTTTTCCAGGGTCTTCCTACGAGCAGTACTTC. It encodes CASSIFPGSSYEQYF. The chain links TRBV19 to TRBJ2-7; possible D gene TRBD1, 5 bases. Trimming took 3 bases from V and 1 from J, leaving 13 bases between them. This CDR3 is 15 amino acids long. Germline V gives CDR1 LNHDA, CDR2 SQIVND (reference sequence).